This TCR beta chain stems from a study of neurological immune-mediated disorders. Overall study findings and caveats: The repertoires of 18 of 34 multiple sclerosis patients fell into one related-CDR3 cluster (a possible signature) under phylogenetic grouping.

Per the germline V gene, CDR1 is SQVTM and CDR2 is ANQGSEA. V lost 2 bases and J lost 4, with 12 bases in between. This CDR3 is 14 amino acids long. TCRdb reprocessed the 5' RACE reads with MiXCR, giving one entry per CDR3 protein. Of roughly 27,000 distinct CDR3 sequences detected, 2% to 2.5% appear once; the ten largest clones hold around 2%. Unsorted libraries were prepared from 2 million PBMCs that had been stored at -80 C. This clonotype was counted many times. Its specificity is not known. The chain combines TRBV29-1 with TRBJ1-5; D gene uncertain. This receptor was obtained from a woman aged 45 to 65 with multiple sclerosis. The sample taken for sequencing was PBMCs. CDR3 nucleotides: TGCAGCGTTGAACTAGCAGGTAATAATCAGCCCCAGCATTTT. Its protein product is CSVELAGNNQPQHF.